This T cell receptor (beta chain) appears in the sequencing data of a study of long-term antiretroviral therapy in people with HIV. Per germline, CDR1 MNHEY and CDR2 SMNVEV (reference sequence). The CDR3 is made up of 14 amino acids. V was shortened by 4 bases and J by 0 bases, with 7 bases between the two germline ends. This was the immunoSEQ v3.0 assay at survey level. Data came from immunoSEQ multiplex PCR; TCRdb stores just in-frame clones and leaves some out. The data contain 42,000 or so clones, roughly nine tenths of them singletons. The material sequenced was unsorted PBMCs, taken 1.2 years after starting antiretroviral therapy. The chain has TRBV27 and TRBJ1-5, with D unresolved. The receptor was derived from a woman aged 45-59 years with HIV. The chain's CDR3 is CASSWGYSNQPQHF. CDR3 sequence (DNA): TGTGCCAGCAGTTGGGGTTATAGCAATCAGCCCCAGCATTTT.